Following are 32 T cell receptor beta chains from one sample sequenced in a study of human T cells and chemical hapten exposure (dated by TCRdb to about 2021). Explained via the paper, the time point label denotes: patch test 3, about 24 weeks after DPC sensitization. The treatment or condition tag for this specimen amounts to: therapeutic diphenylcyclopropenone sensitization with weekly scalp DPC. The receptor library was made with RACE. Sequencing was performed on a NextSeq 500. TCRdb applied fastp at Q25 and MiXCR to the public reads, then kept only in-frame beta chains. Under each unique CDR3 protein, matching rows form one entry showing the most common genes and DNA. The sample records about 97,000 distinct CDR3 sequences, 27% of which are singletons. 10% to 13% of the sample belongs to the ten largest clones. The sequenced sample was whole blood, obtained in connection with sensitization to the hapten diphenylcyclopropenone (DPC). The receptors here all came from a man between 35 and 55 years old with alopecia areata. Some clones in this sample may be carry-over from other donors' samples.

This clonotype has ten or more counts. The chain combines TRBV28 with TRBJ2-3; weak D call: TRBD1 (6 bases). The CDR3 length is 14 residues. Trimming removed 3 bases from V and 0 bases from J, with 7 bases in between. The germline gives CDR1 MDHEN, CDR2 SYDVKM. The chain's CDR3 is CASSLQGSTDTQYF. In DNA, the CDR3 is TGTGCCAGCAGTTTGCAGGGGAGCACAGATACGCAGTATTTT.

The CDR3 nucleotides are TGTGCCAGCAGTGGGCGGGGAGCAGCGGAAGCCGGGGAGCTGTTTTTT. Its protein product is CASSGRGAAEAGELFF. The chain employs TRBV6-1 and TRBJ2-2, with D perhaps matching TRBD2 (6 bases). This CDR3 has 16 residues. Deletions cut 4 bases from V and 6 bases from J, with 18 bases between. Germline V gene sequence: CDR1 MNHNS, CDR2 SASEGT.

This clonotype occurred a few times. This chain uses TRBV12-3 or TRBV12-4 with TRBJ2-5; the D is unclear. The CDR3 has 11 amino acids. V was cut by 6 bases and J by 2 bases, with 4 bases left in between. The CDR3 sequence is CASRQQETQYF. DNA of the CDR3: TGTGCCAGCAGGCAACAAGAGACCCAGTACTTC.

V usage is TRBV20-1 and J usage is TRBJ2-3; TRBD1 matches 9 bases. Germline CDR1 and CDR2: DFQATT and SNEGSKA (reference sequence). V shed 1 base and J 4 bases; nucleotides not matched to a gene: 0. The CDR3 length is 13 residues. In nucleotides, the CDR3 is TGCAGTGCTAGAGGACAGGGGGCAGATACGCAGTATTTT. As protein: CSARGQGADTQYF.

CDR3 amino acids: CASSLVGLAVQETQYF. For the CDR3, the DNA is TGCGCCAGCAGCTTGGTTGGACTAGCGGTACAAGAGACCCAGTACTTC. The chain links TRBV5-1 to TRBJ2-5; 10 bases line up with TRBD2. CDR3 size: 16 residues. Per germline, CDR1 SGHRS and CDR2 YFSETQ. Losses at the gene ends were 0 bases for V and 2 bases for J; bases not matched to a gene: 4.

The rearrangement links TRBV6-6 to TRBJ2-2, with a weak D call TRBD2 (5 bases). Germline V gives CDR1 MNHNY, CDR2 SVGAGI (reference sequence). CDR3 size: 14 residues. V was shortened by 11 bases and J by 3 bases, with 16 bases between the two germline ends. CDR3 coding DNA: TGTGCCTCCCGGGGAAGGGCCGACACCGGGGAGCTGTTTTTT. Translated, it gives CASRGRADTGELFF.

The rearrangement joins TRBV12-3 or TRBV12-4 to TRBJ2-1, with D tentatively TRBD2 (6 bases). V dropped 5 bases and J dropped 8 bases, with 10 bases sitting between them. This CDR3 has 12 residues. CDR3 sequence: CASSGTSHEQFF. For the CDR3, the DNA is TGTGCCAGCAGTGGGACTTCCCATGAGCAGTTCTTC.

The chain has TRBV5-1 and TRBJ1-2; TRBD1 agrees at 10 bases. Per germline, CDR1 SGHRS and CDR2 YFSETQ. Trimming removed 3 bases from V and 3 bases from J; junction bases left unmatched: 2. The CDR3 is 14 residues long. The CDR3 sequence is CASSSTGGDYGYTF. CDR3 nucleotides: TGCGCCAGCAGCTCGACAGGGGGCGACTATGGCTACACCTTC.

A few counts support this clonotype. This chain joins TRBV24-1 and TRBJ2-2, with a tentative D call TRBD1 (7 bases). Germline loops: CDR1 KGHDR, CDR2 SFDVKD. With 3 bases removed from V and 4 bases from J, the gap between germline ends came to 20 bases. The CDR3 is made up of 18 amino acids. The CDR3 spells CATSDHPQGGVSTGELFF. The CDR3, as DNA: TGTGCCACCAGTGATCACCCCCAGGGGGGCGTAAGCACCGGGGAGCTGTTTTTT.

This clonotype appeared a single time. This rearrangement joins TRBV15 to TRBJ2-3, with a weak D call TRBD1 (6 bases). V was cut by 5 bases and J by 1 base, with 13 bases left in between. Germline V gives CDR1 LNHNV, CDR2 YYDKDF (reference sequence). The CDR3 sequence is 15 residues long. CDR3 nucleotides: TGTGCCACCAGCGCACACAGGGATGGCACAGATACGCAGTATTTT. This translates into CATSAHRDGTDTQYF.

The chain has TRBV10-3 and TRBJ2-1; 15 bases map to TRBD2. This CDR3 is built from 16 residues. Looked up from germline, CDR1 is ENHRY and CDR2 is SYGVKD. Trimming cost V 3 bases and J 7 bases; bases outside gene matches: 4. CDR3 nucleotide sequence: TGTGCCATCAGTGAAACCGGACTAGCGGGAGGGAATGAGCAGTTCTTC. It translates to CAISETGLAGGNEQFF.

CDR3 DNA sequence: TGCAGTGCGGTAGGACTGGGCTACGAGCAGTACTTC. Its translation is CSAVGLGYEQYF. The V gene is TRBV20-1, the J gene TRBJ2-7; D possibly corresponds to TRBD2 (5 bases). CDR3 length: 12 residues. Germline V CDR1 and CDR2: DFQATT, SNEGSKA (reference sequence). Between the trimmed V and J ends, which lost 6 bases and 3 bases, there was a span of 12 bases.

The gene calls are TRBV7-2 and TRBJ2-5; D perhaps matches TRBD1 (6 bases). Deletions cut 1 base from V and 6 bases from J, with 9 bases between. This CDR3 comprises 13 residues. Germline CDR1 and CDR2: SGHTA and FQGNSA. The CDR3: CASSLDRDKTQYF. The CDR3 DNA is TGTGCCAGCAGCTTAGACAGGGACAAGACCCAGTACTTC.

The chain is built from TRBV20-1 and TRBJ2-1, with D hard to call. V was pared by 3 bases and J by 0 bases, with 3 bases between. The CDR3 consists of 12 residues. Germline V gene lookup returns CDR1 DFQATT and CDR2 SNEGSKA (reference sequence). CDR3 sequence: CSASDSYNEQFF. The CDR3 DNA reads as TGCAGTGCTAGCGACTCCTACAATGAGCAGTTCTTC.

The chain recombines TRBV11-3 with TRBJ2-1; 10 bases map to TRBD2. V was pared by 5 bases and J by 7 bases, with 11 bases of the junction left unmatched. Germline CDR1 is SGHNT and CDR2 is YENEEA. This CDR3 contains 16 residues. The CDR3 bases are TGTGCCAGCAGCCCCGGTGGAGCGGGAGGGTTGAATGAGCAGTTCTTC. Translating it yields CASSPGGAGGLNEQFF.

This chain uses TRBV10-3 with TRBJ2-7; D is uncertain. The germline CDR1 and CDR2 sequences are ENHRY and SYGVKD. V lost 0 bases and J lost 1, with 7 bases in between. The CDR3 runs to 14 residues. Here the CDR3 reads CAISESALSYEQYF. The CDR3 nucleotides are TGTGCCATCAGTGAGTCGGCGCTGTCCTACGAGCAGTACTTC.

The rearrangement uses TRBV28 and TRBJ1-4, with D unclear. V shed 2 bases and J shed 8 bases, with 12 bases lying between them. Germline CDR1 reads MDHEN; CDR2 reads SYDVKM. The CDR3 runs to 14 residues. DNA for the CDR3: TGTGCCAGCAGTTTACCGGGGATGTTAGAAAAACTGTTTTTT. The encoded protein is CASSLPGMLEKLFF.

The genes are TRBV20-1 and TRBJ2-5, with D possibly matching TRBD2 (6 bases). CDR1 is DFQATT and CDR2 is SNEGSKA in the germline V gene (reference sequence). V was clipped by 5 bases and J by 1 base, with 11 bases between them. The CDR3 loop spans 13 amino acids. The CDR3 sequence is CSAGQGLQETQYF. Written as DNA, the CDR3 is TGCAGTGCTGGTCAGGGACTCCAAGAGACCCAGTACTTC.

This clonotype has only a few counts. The chain employs TRBV6-6 and TRBJ2-2, with 10 bases that match TRBD1. Trimming cost V 0 bases and J 6 bases; bases outside gene matches: 1. CDR1 is MNHNY, CDR2 SVGAGI, per germline (reference sequence). CDR3 size: 15 residues. The CDR3 loop is CASSYSGQGSGELFF. For the CDR3, the DNA is TGTGCCAGCAGTTACTCGGGACAGGGGTCCGGGGAGCTGTTTTTT.

This clonotype was recorded only once. This chain uses TRBV28 with TRBJ2-7; no firm D call. The germline V gene has CDR1 MDHEN and CDR2 SYDVKM. Trimming left V 4 bases short and J 2 bases short, with 15 bases between. This CDR3 has 15 amino acids. The CDR3 reads CASSSLEKPTYEQYF. The DNA of the CDR3 is TGTGCCAGCAGTTCTTTAGAAAAGCCGACCTACGAGCAGTACTTC.

This clonotype was recorded a few times. The chain combines TRBV15 with TRBJ2-3; tentative D call: TRBD2 (6 bases). The CDR3 contains 19 residues. Trimming shortened V by 0 bases and J by 2 bases, and 21 bases separated the two germline ends. In germline, CDR1 is LNHNV, CDR2 YYDKDF (reference sequence). The CDR3, as DNA: TGTGCCACCAGCAGAGATCTAAGCCCCATAGCGGAGCACACAGATACGCAGTATTTT. Amino acids: CATSRDLSPIAEHTDTQYF.

The J gene is TRBJ2-7, the V gene TRBV12-3 or TRBV12-4, with D maybe TRBD2 (6 bases). The CDR3 is made up of 13 amino acids. Trimming took off 6 bases at V and 6 bases at J, with 15 bases between the two ends. The CDR3 coding sequence is TGTGCCAGCAGGGGGGACTTCCCAAGCGAGCAGTACTTC. It translates to CASRGDFPSEQYF.

This chain connects TRBV5-4 to TRBJ2-3; 10 nucleotides line up with TRBD2. Germline V gene sequence: CDR1 SGHNT, CDR2 YYREEE (reference sequence). The CDR3 extends over 16 amino acids. Germline trimming cut 4 bases from V and 2 bases from J; bases unmatched to any gene: 7. The CDR3 is CASSNLGLAITDTQYF. The CDR3 DNA follows: TGTGCCAGCAGCAACCTGGGACTAGCGATCACAGATACGCAGTATTTT.

The V gene is TRBV7-2, the J gene TRBJ2-3; D call uncertain. Trimming took off 1 base at V and 0 bases at J, with 11 bases between the two ends. The CDR3 loop spans 16 amino acids. The V gene's germline CDR1 is SGHTA and CDR2 FQGNSA. The CDR3 loop is CASSLGVSTSTDTQYF. CDR3 DNA: TGTGCCAGCAGCTTAGGGGTCTCCACCAGCACAGATACGCAGTATTTT.

There are a few counts of this clonotype. The chain carries TRBV7-2 and TRBJ2-1; 7 bases agree with TRBD1. This CDR3 is built from 14 residues. V lost 3 bases, J lost 4 bases, and 3 bases stayed unmatched. Germline CDR1 reads SGHTA; CDR2 reads FQGNSA. This chain's CDR3 is CASSFPGQYNEQFF. CDR3 in DNA: TGTGCCAGCAGCTTCCCGGGACAGTACAATGAGCAGTTCTTC.

This clonotype occurred a few times. This chain uses TRBV6-5 with TRBJ2-1; maybe TRBD2 (6 bases). CDR3 length: 14 amino acids. Trimming left V 4 bases short and J 4 bases short, with 11 bases between. CDR1 MNHEY and CDR2 SVGAGI come from the germline V gene. The CDR3, as DNA: TGTGCCAGCAGTTCCGGGAGCGGGTACAATGAGCAGTTCTTC. Translating gives CASSSGSGYNEQFF.

The V and J genes are TRBV30 and TRBJ2-7; 8 nucleotides align to TRBD1. This CDR3 is 12 amino acids long. The V gene end was trimmed by 8 bases and the J gene end by 4 bases; junction bases not matched to a gene: 7. CDR1 and CDR2 from the germline V gene are GTSNPN and SVGIG (reference sequence). The CDR3 nucleotides are TGTGCCACATCAGGGGGCGGGTACGAGCAGTACTTC. This gives the protein CATSGGGYEQYF.

The V call is TRBV4-1, the J call TRBJ2-2; D is unresolved. With 1 base removed from V and 6 bases from J, the gap between germline ends came to 9 bases. Germline V lookup: CDR1 MGHRA, CDR2 YSYEKL. The CDR3 runs 14 residues. CDR3 DNA: TGCGCCAGCAGCCAAGTCGCACAGCCCGGGGAGCTGTTTTTT. Its translation is CASSQVAQPGELFF.

There are a few counts of this clonotype. The rearrangement uses TRBV2 and TRBJ1-4; D unclear. Trimming took 7 bases from V and 8 from J, leaving 8 bases between them. Germline V lookup: CDR1 SNHLY, CDR2 FYNNEI. The CDR3 loop spans 11 amino acids. The CDR3 reads CASKQVEKLFF. The CDR3 DNA follows: TGTGCCAGCAAGCAGGTGGAAAAACTGTTTTTT.

The chain carries TRBV20-1 and TRBJ2-3; 12 positions match TRBD2. J gave up 4 bases and V 4 bases, and 18 bases lay outside the gene matches. The germline V gene has CDR1 DFQATT and CDR2 SNEGSKA (reference sequence). This CDR3 has 19 amino acids. Written as DNA, the CDR3 is TGCAGTGCTACTAACCCTAGCGGGAGGGCCAGCGGAGTACCAGATACGCAGTATTTT. Protein sequence: CSATNPSGRASGVPDTQYF.

This clonotype was counted only a few times. The rearrangement joins TRBV5-4 to TRBJ1-6, with D perhaps TRBD1 (5 bases). Germline CDR1 SGHNT, CDR2 YYREEE (reference sequence). The CDR3 is made up of 15 amino acids. Trimming removed 3 bases from V and 10 bases from J, with 17 bases in between. The CDR3 DNA reads as TGTGCCAGCAGCTGGGGCTCGGGGGAGGGCTCACCCCTCCACTTT. Protein: CASSWGSGEGSPLHF.

The chain combines TRBV6-2 or TRBV6-3 with TRBJ2-1; D unresolved. CDR1 MNHEY and CDR2 SVGEGT come from the germline V gene. V gave up 8 bases and J gave up 10 bases, with 9 bases separating them. The CDR3 runs 10 residues. CDR3 region: CASGLGEQFF. DNA for the CDR3: TGTGCCAGCGGGCTCGGGGAGCAGTTCTTC.